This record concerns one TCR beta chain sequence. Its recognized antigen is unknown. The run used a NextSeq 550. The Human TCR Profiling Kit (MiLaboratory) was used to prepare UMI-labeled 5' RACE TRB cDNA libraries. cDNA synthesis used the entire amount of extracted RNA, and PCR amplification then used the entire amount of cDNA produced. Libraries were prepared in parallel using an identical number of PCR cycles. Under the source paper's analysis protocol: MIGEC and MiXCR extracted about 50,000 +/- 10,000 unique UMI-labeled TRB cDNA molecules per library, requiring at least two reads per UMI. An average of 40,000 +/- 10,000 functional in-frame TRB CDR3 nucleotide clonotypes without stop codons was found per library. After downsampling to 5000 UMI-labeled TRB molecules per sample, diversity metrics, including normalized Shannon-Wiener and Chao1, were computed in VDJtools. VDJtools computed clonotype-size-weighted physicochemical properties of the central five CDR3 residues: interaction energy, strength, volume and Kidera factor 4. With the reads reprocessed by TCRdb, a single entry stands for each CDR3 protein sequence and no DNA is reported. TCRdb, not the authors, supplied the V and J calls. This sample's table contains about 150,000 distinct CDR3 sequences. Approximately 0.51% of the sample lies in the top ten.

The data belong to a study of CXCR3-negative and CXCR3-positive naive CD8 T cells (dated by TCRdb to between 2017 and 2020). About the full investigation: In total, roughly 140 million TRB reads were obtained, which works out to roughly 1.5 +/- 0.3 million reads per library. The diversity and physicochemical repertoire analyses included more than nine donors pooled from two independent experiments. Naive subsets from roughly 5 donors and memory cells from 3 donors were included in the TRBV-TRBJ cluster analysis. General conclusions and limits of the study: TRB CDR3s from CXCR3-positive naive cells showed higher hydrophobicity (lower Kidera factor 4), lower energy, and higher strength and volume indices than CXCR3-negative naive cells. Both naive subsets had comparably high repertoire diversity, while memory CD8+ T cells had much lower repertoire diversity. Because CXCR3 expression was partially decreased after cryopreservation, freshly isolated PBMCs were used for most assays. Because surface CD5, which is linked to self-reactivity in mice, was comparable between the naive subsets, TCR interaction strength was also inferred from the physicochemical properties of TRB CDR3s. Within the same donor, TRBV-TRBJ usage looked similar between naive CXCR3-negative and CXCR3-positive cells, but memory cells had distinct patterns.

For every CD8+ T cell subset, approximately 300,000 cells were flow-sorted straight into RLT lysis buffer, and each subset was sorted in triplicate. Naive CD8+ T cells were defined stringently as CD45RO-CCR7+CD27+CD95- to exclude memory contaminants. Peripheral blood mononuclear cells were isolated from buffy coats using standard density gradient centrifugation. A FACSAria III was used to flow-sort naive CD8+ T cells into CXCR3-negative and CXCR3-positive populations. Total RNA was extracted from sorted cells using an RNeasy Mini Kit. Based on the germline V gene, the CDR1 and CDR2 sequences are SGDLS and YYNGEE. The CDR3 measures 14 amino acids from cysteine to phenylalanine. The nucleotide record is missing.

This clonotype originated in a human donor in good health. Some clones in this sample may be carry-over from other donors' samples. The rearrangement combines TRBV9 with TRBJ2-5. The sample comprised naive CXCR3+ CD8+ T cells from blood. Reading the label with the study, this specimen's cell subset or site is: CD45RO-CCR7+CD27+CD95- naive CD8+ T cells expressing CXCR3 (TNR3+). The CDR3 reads CASSVGDNQETQYF.